This TCR beta chain emerged from a study of Ad26.COV2.S vaccination and SARS-CoV-2 variants. This CDR3 has 14 residues. V lost 6 bases and J 7 bases, leaving 13 bases between the germline ends. In germline, CDR1 is LGHDT, CDR2 YNNKEL (reference sequence). Sample treatment: approximately 18 received Ad26.COV2.S at low or high dose, single or two shots; about five received placebo; per-sample allocation not given. Samples analyzed were those drawn on day 63 after the first vaccine or placebo injection. Data came from immunoSEQ multiplex PCR; TCRdb stores just in-frame clones and leaves some out. The sample has approximately 400,000 clones; about 88% are singletons.

This sequence was found in a person aged 18-65 years who received the Ad26.COV2.S COVID-19 vaccine or a placebo. V and J are TRBV3-1 (or the pseudogene TRBV3-2) and TRBJ1-6, with D possibly TRBD1 on 5 matching bases. Sequencing was performed on peripheral blood, taken in a trial of Ad26.COV2.S vaccine versus placebo. The CDR3 region is CASSSRVDNSPLHF. The CDR3 nucleotides are TGTGCCAGCAGTTCCAGGGTTGACAATTCACCCCTCCACTTT.